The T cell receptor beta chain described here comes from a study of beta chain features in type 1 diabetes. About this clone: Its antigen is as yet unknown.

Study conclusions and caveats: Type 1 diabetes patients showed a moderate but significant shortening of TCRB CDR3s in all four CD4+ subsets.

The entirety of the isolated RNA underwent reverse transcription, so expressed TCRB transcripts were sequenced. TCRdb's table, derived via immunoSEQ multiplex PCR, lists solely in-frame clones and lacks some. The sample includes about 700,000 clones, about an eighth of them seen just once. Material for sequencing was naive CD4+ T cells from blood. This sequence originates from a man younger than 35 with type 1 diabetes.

The CDR3 here is CASSLPRGQPQHF. The CDR3 DNA sequence: TGTGCCAGCAGTCTCCCCCGGGGTCAGCCCCAGCATTTT. The rearrangement links TRBV28 to TRBJ1-5; no clear D gene. Trimming took off 5 bases at V and 6 bases at J, with 11 bases between the two ends. CDR1 and CDR2 from the germline V gene are MDHEN and SYDVKM. The CDR3 contains 13 residues.